The entry below describes one T cell receptor (beta chain). What it binds is not known. In germline, CDR1 is MNHNS, CDR2 SASEGT. The CDR3 spans 13 residues. V lost 2 bases, J lost 5 bases, and 9 bases lay in between. The entry originates in a study of T cell responses to AZD1222 COVID-19 vaccine. Overall study findings and caveats: At baseline, seropositivity was found in only 6 or 7 AZD1222 recipients. Donors in the cohort were predominantly white British and more often female, and clonal diversity was possibly underestimated. Unmutated regions of variants are reportedly targeted by nearly half of spike-specific TCRs.

The table came from immunoSEQ multiplex PCR; TCRdb's copy has only in-frame clones and leaves some out. In the table there are 140,000 to 150,000 clones, around 92% of which are singletons. The chain has TRBV6-1 and TRBJ1-1, with a weak D call TRBD1 (5 bases). The sequencing used peripheral blood, collected 28 days after the second AZD1222 dose. The clonotype originates from an adult who received the AZD1222 COVID-19 vaccine. The CDR3 DNA follows: TGTGCCAGCAGTGAAATGGAGGGGACTGAAGCTTTCTTT. It specifies CASSEMEGTEAFF.